This TCR beta chain was sequenced in a study of T cell responses to AZD1222 COVID-19 vaccine. Whole-study findings and limits: Across the whole spike, CD4 TCRs peaked at regions 160-218 and 743-854.

The CDR3 has 13 amino acids. Germline-derived CDR1 and CDR2 are MDHEN and SYDVKM. Trimming removed 6 bases from V and 8 bases from J, with 16 bases in between. This table comes from immunoSEQ multiplex PCR, and its TCRdb copy is limited to in-frame clones, with some not included. The sample lists over 65,000 clones; 88% were seen once. Remarks on this clone: Antigen unknown.

The rearrangement links TRBV28 to TRBJ1-2; possible D gene TRBD1, 5 bases. The clonotype originates from an adult who received the AZD1222 COVID-19 vaccine. Sequencing was performed on peripheral blood, taken 28 days after the second AZD1222 dose. The CDR3 DNA follows: TGTGCCAGCAGCGAGGGGACGTTGGGAGGCTACACCTTC. Translating it yields CASSEGTLGGYTF.